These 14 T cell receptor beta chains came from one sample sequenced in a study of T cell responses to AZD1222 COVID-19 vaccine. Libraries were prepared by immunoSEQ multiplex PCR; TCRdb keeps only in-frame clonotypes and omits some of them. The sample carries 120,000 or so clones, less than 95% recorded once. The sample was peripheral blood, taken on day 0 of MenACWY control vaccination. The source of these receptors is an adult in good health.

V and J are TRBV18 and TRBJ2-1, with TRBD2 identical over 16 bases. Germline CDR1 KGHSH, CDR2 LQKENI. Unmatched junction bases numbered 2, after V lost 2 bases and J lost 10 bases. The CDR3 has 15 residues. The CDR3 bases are TGTGCCAGCTCACCAGGGACTAGCGGGAGGGCAGAGCAGTTCTTC. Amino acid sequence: CASSPGTSGRAEQFF.

The CDR3 reads CASSLEAGEIYEQYF. In nucleotides, the CDR3 is TGTGCCAGCAGTTTGGAGGCGGGAGAGATCTACGAGCAGTACTTC. The chain is built from TRBV6-5 and TRBJ2-7, with 7 nucleotides matching TRBD2. The junction had 9 bases not matched to a gene; V was cut back by 4 bases and J by 3 bases. The V gene's germline CDR1 is MNHEY and CDR2 SVGAGI. The CDR3 is 15 amino acids.

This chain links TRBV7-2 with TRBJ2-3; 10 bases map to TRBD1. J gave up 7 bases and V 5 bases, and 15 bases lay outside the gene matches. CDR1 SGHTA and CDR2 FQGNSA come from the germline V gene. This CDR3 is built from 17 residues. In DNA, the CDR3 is TGTGCCAGCAGCCCCCAACCTCCGGGACAGGGGTGGAATACGCAGTATTTT. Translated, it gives CASSPQPPGQGWNTQYF.

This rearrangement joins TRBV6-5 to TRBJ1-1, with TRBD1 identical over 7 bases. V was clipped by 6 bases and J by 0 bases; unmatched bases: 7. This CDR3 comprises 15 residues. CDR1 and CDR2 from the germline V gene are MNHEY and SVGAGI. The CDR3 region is CASRYGDRMNTEAFF. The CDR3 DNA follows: TGTGCCAGCAGGTACGGGGACAGAATGAACACTGAAGCTTTCTTT.

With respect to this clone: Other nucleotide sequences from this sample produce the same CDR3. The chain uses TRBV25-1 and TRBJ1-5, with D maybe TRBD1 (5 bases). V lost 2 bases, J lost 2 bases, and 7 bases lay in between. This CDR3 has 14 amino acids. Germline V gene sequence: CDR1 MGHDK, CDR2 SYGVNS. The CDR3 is CASSERGRNQPQHF. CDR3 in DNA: TGTGCCAGCAGTGAAAGGGGTCGCAATCAGCCCCAGCATTTT.

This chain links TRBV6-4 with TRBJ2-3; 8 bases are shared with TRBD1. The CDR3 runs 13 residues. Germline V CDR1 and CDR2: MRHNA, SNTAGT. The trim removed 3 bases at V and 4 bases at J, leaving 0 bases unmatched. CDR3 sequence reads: CASSEQGADTQYF. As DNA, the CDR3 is TGTGCCAGCAGTGAACAGGGGGCAGATACGCAGTATTTT.

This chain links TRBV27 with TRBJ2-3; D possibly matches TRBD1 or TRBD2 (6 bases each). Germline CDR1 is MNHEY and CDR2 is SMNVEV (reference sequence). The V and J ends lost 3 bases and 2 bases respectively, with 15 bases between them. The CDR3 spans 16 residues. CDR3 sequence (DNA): TGTGCCAGCAGTTTCTGGTGGGGGGCGATCACAGATACGCAGTATTTT. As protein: CASSFWWGAITDTQYF.

CDR3 region: CASSVVGSGQNTEAFF. The CDR3 DNA is TGTGCCAGCAGCGTAGTTGGCAGCGGACAGAACACTGAAGCTTTCTTT. This sequence joins TRBV9 and TRBJ1-1; weak D call: TRBD1 (5 bases). This CDR3 spans 16 amino acids. Trimming left V 0 bases short and J 1 base short, with 13 bases between. The V gene's germline CDR1 is SGDLS and CDR2 YYNGEE.

CDR3 DNA: TGTGCCAGCTCCCGCGGACAGAACACCGGGGAGCTGTTTTTT. As protein: CASSRGQNTGELFF. V and J are TRBV18 and TRBJ2-2, with D possibly TRBD1 on 5 matching bases. V was pared by 6 bases and J by 1 base, with 9 bases between. The CDR3 consists of 14 residues. CDR1 is KGHSH and CDR2 is LQKENI in the germline V gene.

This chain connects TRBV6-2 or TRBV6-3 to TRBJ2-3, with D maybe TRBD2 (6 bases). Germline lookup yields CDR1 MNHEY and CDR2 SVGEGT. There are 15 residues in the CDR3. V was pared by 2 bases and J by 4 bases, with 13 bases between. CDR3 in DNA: TGTGCCAGCAGTTACCGGTGGGAGGCCCCAGATACGCAGTATTTT. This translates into CASSYRWEAPDTQYF.

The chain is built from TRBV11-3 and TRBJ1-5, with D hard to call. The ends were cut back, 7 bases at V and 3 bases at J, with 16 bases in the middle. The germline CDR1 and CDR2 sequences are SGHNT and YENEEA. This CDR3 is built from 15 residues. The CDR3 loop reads CASTGESGFNQPQHF. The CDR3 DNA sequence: TGTGCCAGCACAGGTGAATCGGGCTTCAATCAGCCCCAGCATTTT.

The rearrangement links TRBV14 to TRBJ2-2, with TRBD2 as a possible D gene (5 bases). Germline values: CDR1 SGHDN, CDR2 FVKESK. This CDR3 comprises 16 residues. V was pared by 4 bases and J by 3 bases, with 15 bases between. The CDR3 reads CASSRLGGGYTGELFF. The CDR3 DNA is TGTGCCAGCAGCCGACTCGGAGGAGGTTACACCGGGGAGCTGTTTTTT. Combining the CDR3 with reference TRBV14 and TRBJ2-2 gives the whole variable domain EAGVTQFPSHSVIEKGQTVTLRCDPISGHDNLYWYRRVMGKEIKFLLHFVKESKQDESGMPNNRFLAERTGGTYSTLKVQPAELEDSGVYFCASSRLGGGYTGELFFGEGSRLTVL.

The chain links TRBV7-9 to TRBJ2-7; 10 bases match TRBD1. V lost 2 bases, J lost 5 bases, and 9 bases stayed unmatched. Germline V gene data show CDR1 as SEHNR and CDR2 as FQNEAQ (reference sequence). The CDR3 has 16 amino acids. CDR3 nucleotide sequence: TGTGCCAGCAGCTTAATGGTGTTTGGGACAGGGGACGAGCAGTACTTC. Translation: CASSLMVFGTGDEQYF.

Here the CDR3 DNA reads TGTGCCAGCAGCTCCGAGGGGACCTACAATGAGCAGTTCTTC. Translation gives CASSSEGTYNEQFF. The chain has TRBV11-2 and TRBJ2-1; D may be TRBD1 or TRBD2 (5 bases each). V lost 4 bases, J lost 2 bases, and 9 bases lay in between. This CDR3 is 14 amino acids long. CDR1 and CDR2 from the germline V gene are SGHAT and FQNNGV.